Below, 12 T cell receptor beta chains from the same sample are listed, as sequenced in a study of beta chain features in type 1 diabetes. Expressed TCRB transcripts were sequenced, since all the RNA that had been isolated was reverse transcribed. Generated by immunoSEQ multiplex PCR, the TCRdb table keeps only in-frame clones and is missing some. The sample holds roughly 140,000 clones; around 50% are singletons and the top ten take over 0.4%. Material for sequencing was Tregs from blood. The receptors come from a man aged 18 to 29 in good health.

J is TRBJ2-1 and V is TRBV25-1; TRBD2 might be the D (6 bases). The CDR3 covers 12 residues. The germline V and J ends were trimmed by 1 base and 15 bases, with 13 bases remaining between them. Germline V gene sequence: CDR1 MGHDK, CDR2 SYGVNS. The CDR3 sequence: CASSELSLAPFF. The CDR3 coding sequence is TGTGCCAGCAGTGAATTGTCGCTAGCGCCGTTCTTC.

The chain employs TRBV28 and TRBJ2-5; 14 bases line up with TRBD2. V gave up 3 bases and J gave up 11 bases; unmatched junction bases: 5. In germline, CDR1 is MDHEN, CDR2 SYDVKM. CDR3 length: 14 residues. The CDR3 loop is CASSLPGTSGSQYF. CDR3 DNA: TGTGCCAGCAGTTTGCCCGGGACTAGCGGGAGTCAGTACTTC.

There are a few counts of this clone. The chain uses TRBV28 and TRBJ2-1, with 9 bases lining up with TRBD2. The junction had 8 bases not matched to a gene; V was cut back by 10 bases and J by 4 bases. The CDR3 is 14 residues long. Germline lookup yields CDR1 MDHEN and CDR2 SYDVKM. The CDR3 DNA reads TGTGCCACCTATAGGACTAGCGCGTACAATGAGCAGTTCTTC. This encodes CATYRTSAYNEQFF.

This clone was counted between two and nine times. The chain couples TRBV7-9 to TRBJ2-3; 11 nucleotides align to TRBD1. CDR1 SEHNR and CDR2 FQNEAQ come from the germline V gene (reference sequence). The junction had 4 bases not matched to a gene; V was cut back by 4 bases and J by 4 bases. This CDR3 has 15 amino acids. The CDR3 region has the DNA TGTGCCAGCAGCTGGGGACAGGGGGTTGCAGATACGCAGTATTTT. Translating it yields CASSWGQGVADTQYF.

For this clone: Sequence at one end of the junction differs from germline and may be a read error. The chain links TRBV6-5 to TRBJ1-1, with D possibly matching TRBD1 (5 bases). Germline lookup yields CDR1 MNHEY and CDR2 SVGAGI. The CDR3 is made up of 13 amino acids. The CDR3 region is CASSRGWGGEALF. The CDR3 coding sequence is TGTGCCAGCAGCCGAGGATGGGGCGGTGAAGCTCTCTTT.

This clone was counted only a few times. This chain links TRBV13 with TRBJ2-7; 9 bases align to TRBD2. Looked up from germline, CDR1 is PRHDT and CDR2 is FYEKMQ (reference sequence). With 5 bases clipped from V and 6 bases from J, the junction kept 11 bases outside the gene matches. The CDR3 runs to 15 residues. Here the CDR3 DNA reads TGTGCCAGCAGCGCGCCCCGTAGCGGGAGCCGCGAGCAGTACTTC. Amino acid sequence: CASSAPRSGSREQYF.

The V and J genes are TRBV19 and TRBJ2-3; D gene uncertain. The CDR3 has 12 amino acids. CDR1 and CDR2 from the germline V gene are LNHDA and SQIVND (reference sequence). V was pared by 5 bases and J by 6 bases, with 9 bases between. The CDR3 nucleotides read TGTGCCAGTAGTGTCCACTGGGATACGCAGTATTTT. Its translation is CASSVHWDTQYF.

The chain joins TRBV30 to TRBJ1-4; 7 bases align to TRBD1. This CDR3 region has 16 residues. Germline V gene lookup returns CDR1 GTSNPN and CDR2 SVGIG (reference sequence). V lost 4 bases and J lost 7; bases outside the gene matches: 15. This chain's CDR3 is CAWIPRAGGFGEKLFF. The CDR3, as DNA: TGTGCCTGGATTCCTAGGGCAGGGGGTTTCGGTGAAAAACTGTTTTTT. Variable domain in full (rest from reference TRBV30 and TRBJ1-4): SQTIHQWPATLVQPVGSPLSLECTVEGTSNPNLYWYRQAAGRGLQLLFYSVGIGQISSEVPQNLSASRPQDRQFILSSKKLLLSDSGFYLCAWIPRAGGFGEKLFFGSGTQLSVL.

This clone appeared once. The rearrangement uses TRBV5-1 and TRBJ2-6, with 7 bases fitting TRBD1. J gave up 2 bases and V 2 bases, and 13 bases lay outside the gene matches. Germline V gives CDR1 SGHRS, CDR2 YFSETQ. The CDR3 runs to 19 residues. The DNA of the CDR3 is TGCGCCAGCAGCTTTGCCGGGACAGCGTTTATAGCTGGGGCCAACGTCCTGACTTTC. Encoded protein: CASSFAGTAFIAGANVLTF.

The gene calls are TRBV18 and TRBJ2-3; TRBD1 might be the D (5 bases). The germline V and J ends were trimmed by 2 bases and 6 bases, with 18 bases remaining between them. CDR3 length: 16 amino acids. Germline CDR1 KGHSH, CDR2 LQKENI. CDR3 residues: CASSPRARVLSDTQYF. CDR3 sequence (DNA): TGTGCCAGCTCACCAAGGGCCAGGGTCCTGTCTGATACGCAGTATTTT.

The J gene is TRBJ2-1, the V gene TRBV5-4, with TRBD2 as a possible D gene (5 bases). The germline CDR1 and CDR2 sequences are SGHNT and YYREEE (reference sequence). Trimming took 5 bases from V and 0 from J, leaving 15 bases between them. The length of the CDR3 is 16 residues. The CDR3 DNA follows: TGTGCCAGCAGAGCAAAGGGAGCGGTCTCCTACAATGAGCAGTTCTTC. It encodes CASRAKGAVSYNEQFF.

The chain uses TRBV27 and TRBJ2-3; the D gene is possibly TRBD2 (6 bases). The CDR3 totals 15 residues. The germline V and J ends were trimmed by 3 bases and 2 bases, with 12 bases remaining between them. The germline V gene encodes CDR1 MNHEY and CDR2 SMNVEV (reference sequence). CDR3 coding DNA: TGTGCCAGCAGTTTCGGGGGTATAGCCACAGATACGCAGTATTTT. Residues: CASSFGGIATDTQYF.